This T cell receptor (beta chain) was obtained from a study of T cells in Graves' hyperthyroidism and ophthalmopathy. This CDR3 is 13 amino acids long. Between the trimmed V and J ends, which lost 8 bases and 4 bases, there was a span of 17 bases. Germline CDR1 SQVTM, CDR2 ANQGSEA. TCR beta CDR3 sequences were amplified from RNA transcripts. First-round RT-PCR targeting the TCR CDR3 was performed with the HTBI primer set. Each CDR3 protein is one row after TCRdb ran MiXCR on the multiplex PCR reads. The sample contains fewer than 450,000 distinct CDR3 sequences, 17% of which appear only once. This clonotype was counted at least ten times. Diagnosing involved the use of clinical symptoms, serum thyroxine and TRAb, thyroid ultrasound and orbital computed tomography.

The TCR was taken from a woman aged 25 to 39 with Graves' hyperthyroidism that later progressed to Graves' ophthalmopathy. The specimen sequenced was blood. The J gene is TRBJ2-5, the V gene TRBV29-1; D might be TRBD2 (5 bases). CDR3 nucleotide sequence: TGCAGCACACGGCTAGCTAATCCAGAGACCCAGTACTTC. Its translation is CSTRLANPETQYF. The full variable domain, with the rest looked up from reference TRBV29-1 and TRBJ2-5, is SAVISQKPSRDICQRGTSLTIQCQVDSQVTMMFWYRQQPGQSLTLIATANQGSEATYESGFVIDKFPISRPNLTFSTLTVSNMSPEDSSIYLCSTRLANPETQYFGPGTRLLVL.